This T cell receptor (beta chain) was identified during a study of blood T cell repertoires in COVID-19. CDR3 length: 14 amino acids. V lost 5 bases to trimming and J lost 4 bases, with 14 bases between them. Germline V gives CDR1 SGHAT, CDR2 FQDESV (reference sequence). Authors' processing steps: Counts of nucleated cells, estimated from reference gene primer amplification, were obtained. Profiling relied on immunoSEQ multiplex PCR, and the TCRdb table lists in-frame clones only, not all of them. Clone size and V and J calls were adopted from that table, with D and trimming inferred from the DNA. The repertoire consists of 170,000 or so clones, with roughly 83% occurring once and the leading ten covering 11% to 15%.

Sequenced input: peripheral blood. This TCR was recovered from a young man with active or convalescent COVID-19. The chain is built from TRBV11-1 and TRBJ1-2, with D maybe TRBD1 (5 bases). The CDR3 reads CASSQTRGSYGYTF. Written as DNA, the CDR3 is TGTGCCAGCAGCCAAACACGGGGGAGCTATGGCTACACCTTC.